This T cell receptor beta chain is drawn from a study of tumour-infiltrating T cells in Burkitt lymphoma. CDR1 is GTSNPN, CDR2 SVGIG, per germline (reference sequence). The CDR3 runs to 12 residues. V lost 0 bases, J lost 7 bases, and 10 bases lay in between. The method was immunoSEQ multiplex PCR; TCRdb's version includes in-frame clones alone and lacks a portion of them. The table has about 15,000 clones, 60% to 80% seen once; the top ten hold roughly 6.6%. The chain joins TRBV30 to TRBJ2-7; tentatively, D is TRBD1 (6 bases). Sequenced sample: tumor tissue. The sequence came from a human donor with diffuse large B-cell lymphoma. The CDR3 here is CAWSVGGWEQYF. The CDR3, as DNA: TGTGCCTGGAGTGTAGGGGGTTGGGAGCAGTACTTC.